This TCR beta chain was found in a study of beta chain features in type 1 diabetes. General study points: Type 1 diabetes patients had moderately but significantly shorter TCRB CDR3s in all four CD4+ subsets.

This CDR3 contains 14 residues. In germline, CDR1 is SGDLS, CDR2 YYNGEE. V was trimmed by 4 bases and J by 10 bases, leaving 18 bases between them. Investigators reverse transcribed all isolated RNA, so they sequenced expressed TCRB transcripts. Sequenced by immunoSEQ multiplex PCR; TCRdb stores in-frame clones only, minus some. The sample has about 340,000 clones, roughly 14% seen once. This clone has a handful of counts. Its antigen is not identified. V and J are TRBV9 and TRBJ2-1; possible D gene TRBD2, 5 bases. This receptor was identified in a woman aged 18-29 years with type 1 diabetes. Sequencing was performed on naive CD4+ T cells from blood. The CDR3 protein is CASSPIVSTGEQFF. The CDR3 region has the DNA TGTGCCAGCAGCCCTATTGTGAGTACGGGGGAGCAGTTCTTC.